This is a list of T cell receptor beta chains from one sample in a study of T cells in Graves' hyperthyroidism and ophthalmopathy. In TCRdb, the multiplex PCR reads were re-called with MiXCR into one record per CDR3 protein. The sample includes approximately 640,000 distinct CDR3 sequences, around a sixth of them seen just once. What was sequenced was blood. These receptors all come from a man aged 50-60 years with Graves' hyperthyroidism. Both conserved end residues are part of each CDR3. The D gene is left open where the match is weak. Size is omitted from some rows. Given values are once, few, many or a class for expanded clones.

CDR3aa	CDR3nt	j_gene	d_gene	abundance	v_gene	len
CAWKRQGPNEKLFF	TGTGCCTGGAAACGGCAGGGGCCTAATGAAAAACTGTTTTTT	TRBJ1-4	NA	many	TRBV30	14
CASSSAPEGYTF	TGTGCCAGCAGCTCAGCCCCTGAAGGCTACACCTTC	TRBJ1-2	NA	NA	TRBV13	12
CASSPRLDSSYEQYF	TGTGCCAGCAGTCCCCGTCTTGACAGCTCCTACGAGCAGTACTTC	TRBJ2-7	NA	many	TRBV28	15
CASSSIETGTGHNEQFF	TGCGCCAGCAGCTCAATAGAAACCGGGACAGGACACAATGAGCAGTTCTTC	TRBJ2-1	TRBD1	many	TRBV5-1	17
CASSAAGGSYEQYF	TGTGCCAGCAGTGCCGCAGGGGGGAGCTACGAGCAGTACTTC	TRBJ2-7	NA	many	TRBV2	14
CASSEVDNYSNQPQHF	TGTGCCAGCAGTGAAGTCGACAACTATAGCAATCAGCCCCAGCATTTT	TRBJ1-5	NA	many	TRBV6-1	16
CASGFISGEKLFF	TGTGCCAGCGGATTCATAAGTGGTGAAAAACTGTTTTTT	TRBJ1-4	NA	many	TRBV7-9	13
CASSQPSKGYNEQFF	TGCGCCAGCAGCCAACCCTCCAAGGGCTACAATGAGCAGTTCTTC	TRBJ2-1	NA	NA	TRBV4-1	15
CASSQLAGTLAAYEQYF	TGTGCCAGCAGCCAACTTGCCGGGACCCTCGCGGCCTACGAGCAGTACTTC	TRBJ2-7	NA	NA	TRBV12-3/TRBV12-4	17
CASSLPGQRQETQYF	TGTGCCAGCAGCTTGCCGGGACAAAGACAAGAGACCCAGTACTTC	TRBJ2-5	NA	NA	TRBV5-4	15
CSVVQTTGHNEQFF	TGCAGCGTTGTTCAGACCACTGGCCACAATGAGCAGTTCTTC	TRBJ2-1	NA	few	TRBV29-1	14
CASSLGTSLNTGELFF	TGTGCCAGCAGCCTCGGGACTAGCTTGAACACCGGGGAGCTGTTTTTT	TRBJ2-2	TRBD2	many	TRBV7-9	16
CASMPPDRGRQYF	TGTGCCAGCATGCCTCCGGACAGGGGGCGGCAGTACTTC	TRBJ2-7	TRBD1	NA	TRBV12-3/TRBV12-4	13
CASSQGRHRGNYEQYF	TGTGCCAGCAGCCAAGGCAGGCATCGGGGGAACTACGAGCAGTACTTC	TRBJ2-7	NA	NA	TRBV14	16
CASSLAGDTIYF	TGTGCCAGCAGCTTAGCCGGAGACACCATATATTTT	TRBJ1-3	NA	NA	TRBV7-9	12
CATERGLAVRLNNEQFF	TGTGCCACTGAGAGGGGACTAGCTGTGAGGCTTAACAATGAGCAGTTCTTC	TRBJ2-1	TRBD2	NA	TRBV28	17
CASSPLLERGTEAFF	TGTGCCAGCTCACCACTCCTGGAAAGAGGCACTGAAGCTTTCTTT	TRBJ1-1	NA	few	TRBV18	15
CASSIRTGGDADTQYF	TGTGCCAGTAGTATACGGACAGGGGGCGATGCAGATACGCAGTATTTT	TRBJ2-3	TRBD1	few	TRBV19	16
CASSGEGASATDTQYF	TGTGCCAGCAGCGGTGAGGGGGCTAGCGCCACAGATACGCAGTATTTT	TRBJ2-3	NA	NA	TRBV7-8	16
CAIRTWTGPYEQYF	TGTGCCATCAGGACGTGGACAGGCCCCTACGAGCAGTACTTC	TRBJ2-7	TRBD1	many	TRBV10-3	14
CASSTAGGGGQPQHF	TGTGCCAGTAGCACCGCCGGGGGAGGTGGTCAGCCCCAGCATTTT	TRBJ1-5	NA	many	TRBV19	15
CSARRDRGPGYTF	TGCAGTGCTAGAAGGGACAGGGGACCGGGCTACACCTTC	TRBJ1-2	TRBD1	few	TRBV20-1	13
CASSIVGPVTEAFF	TGTGCCAGTAGTATAGTAGGACCGGTGACTGAAGCTTTCTTT	TRBJ1-1	NA	many	TRBV19	14
CASAREALSYEQYF	TGTGCCAGCGCCAGGGAGGCATTGTCCTACGAGCAGTACTTC	TRBJ2-7	NA	many	TRBV6-1	14
CASSSQRDRGHGYTF	TGTGCCAGCAGCTCGCAACGGGACAGGGGGCATGGCTACACCTTC	TRBJ1-2	TRBD1	many	TRBV7-2	15
CARSSGGDNEQFF	TGTGCCAGATCTAGCGGGGGGGACAATGAGCAGTTCTTC	TRBJ2-1	TRBD2	many	TRBV2	13
CAWGQLSYEQYF	TGTGCCTGGGGACAGCTATCCTACGAGCAGTACTTC	TRBJ2-7	NA	NA	TRBV30	12
CASSTDPYNEQFF	TGTGCCAGCAGTACCGATCCTTACAATGAGCAGTTCTTC	TRBJ2-1	NA	few	TRBV6-1	13
CASSLSRQPNEKLFF	TGTGCCAGCAGTTTATCGCGACAGCCAAATGAAAAACTGTTTTTT	TRBJ1-4	NA	many	TRBV27	15
CAWSQTGLRGNTEAFF	TGTGCCTGGAGTCAGACAGGGCTCCGAGGGAACACTGAAGCTTTCTTT	TRBJ1-1	TRBD1	NA	TRBV30	16
CASSRLPGQPANYGYTF	TGCGCCAGCAGCCGCCTTCCGGGACAGCCTGCTAACTATGGCTACACCTTC	TRBJ1-2	TRBD1	NA	TRBV4-1	17
CASSNMNTEAFF	TGTGCCAGCAGCAATATGAACACTGAAGCTTTCTTT	TRBJ1-1	NA	many	TRBV12-3/TRBV12-4	12
CAWSVRGLEQYF	TGTGCCTGGAGTGTAAGAGGGCTCGAGCAGTACTTC	TRBJ2-7	NA	few	TRBV30	12
CASSQGGASGSVEQFF	TGTGCCAGCAGCCAGGGGGGAGCCAGTGGTTCAGTTGAGCAGTTCTTC	TRBJ2-1	NA	few	TRBV3-1	16
CASSLREAGLETQYF	TGTGCCAGCAGCTTAAGGGAGGCGGGACTGGAGACCCAGTACTTC	TRBJ2-5	NA	many	TRBV7-9	15
CSVIGTTLEQYF	TGCAGCGTGATCGGGACTACACTTGAGCAGTACTTC	TRBJ2-7	TRBD2	NA	TRBV29-1	12
CASSFPGQFNTGELFF	TGTGCCAGCAGCTTTCCAGGGCAGTTTAACACCGGGGAGCTGTTTTTT	TRBJ2-2	NA	NA	TRBV13	16
CASYEGRGNTGELFF	TGTGCCAGCTACGAAGGGCGGGGGAACACCGGGGAGCTGTTTTTT	TRBJ2-2	NA	many	TRBV28	15
CASSLGNTGGITEAFF	TGTGCCAGCAGCTTAGGTAATACAGGGGGAATCACTGAAGCTTTCTTT	TRBJ1-1	TRBD1	few	TRBV13	16
CASSPDNQPQHF	TGTGCCAGCAGTCCCGACAATCAGCCCCAGCATTTT	TRBJ1-5	NA	many	TRBV2	12
CASSQDSANTGELFF	TGTGCCAGCAGCCAAGACAGCGCGAACACCGGGGAGCTGTTTTTT	TRBJ2-2	NA	NA	TRBV3-1	15
CSVDFGGTNNEQFF	TGCAGCGTTGATTTCGGCGGGACTAACAATGAGCAGTTCTTC	TRBJ2-1	TRBD2	few	TRBV29-1	14
CSARDFRATSGTDTQYF	TGCAGTGCTAGAGATTTCAGGGCTACTAGCGGGACAGATACGCAGTATTTT	TRBJ2-3	TRBD2	few	TRBV20-1	17
CSARGLADFSTDTQYF	TGCAGTGCTAGGGGACTAGCGGACTTTAGCACAGATACGCAGTATTTT	TRBJ2-3	TRBD2	few	TRBV20-1	16
CAIGRASEYNEQFF	TGTGCCATCGGCCGGGCTAGCGAATACAATGAGCAGTTCTTC	TRBJ2-1	NA	few	TRBV24-1	14
CASSVGTSGRSSDTQYF	TGTGCCAGCAGCGTCGGGACTAGCGGGAGGAGTTCAGATACGCAGTATTTT	TRBJ2-3	TRBD2	NA	TRBV9	17
CASSIMTSGSATQYF	TGTGCCAGTAGTATTATGACTAGCGGGAGTGCTACGCAGTATTTT	TRBJ2-3	TRBD2	NA	TRBV19	15
CASSPAAGSGETQYF	TGCGCCAGCAGCCCGGCGGCCGGCTCGGGAGAGACCCAGTACTTC	TRBJ2-5	NA	few	TRBV5-1	15
CASSLDKRAEAFF	TGTGCCAGCAGCTTAGACAAGCGCGCTGAAGCTTTCTTT	TRBJ1-1	NA	many	TRBV11-2	13
CASSSLRGTSGISETQYF	TGTGCCAGCAGTTCCCTACGAGGGACTAGCGGGATATCAGAGACCCAGTACTTC	TRBJ2-5	TRBD2	many	TRBV27	18
CSVVETGVFQPQHF	TGCAGCGTGGTCGAGACAGGGGTTTTTCAGCCCCAGCATTTT	TRBJ1-5	TRBD1	few	TRBV29-1	14
CASSENGYQETQYF	TGCGCCAGCAGTGAGAACGGCTACCAAGAGACCCAGTACTTC	TRBJ2-5	NA	many	TRBV10-1	14
CASSFGPSGQYF	TGTGCCAGCAGTTTCGGACCCTCCGGGCAGTACTTC	TRBJ2-7	NA	few	TRBV28	12
CASSFQTLPYEQYF	TGCGCCAGCAGCTTTCAGACACTGCCCTACGAGCAGTACTTC	TRBJ2-7	NA	few	TRBV5-1	14